The T cell receptor beta chain described here comes from a study of blood T cell repertoires in COVID-19 (dated by TCRdb to about 2020). The study in broad terms: Samples from collaborators originated in the United States, Italy and Spain and spanned both the acute and convalescent phases of COVID-19. The material from the prospective study consisted of cDNA or gDNA derived from T cells, B-cell-depleted T cells, or PBMCs. The repertoires were released in a freely available public database meant as a resource for research on the immune response to SARS-CoV-2. Where available, HLA class I and class II types were obtained from metadata supplied by the sample provider rather than from assay-based typing. Deeply sampled blood TCRbeta repertoires from subjects exposed to, actively infected with, or recovered from COVID-19 were included in the dataset. Nearly every sample came with metadata listing a de-identified subject ID, COVID-19 status, age in years and sex. Samples were obtained from the ongoing ImmuneRACE study (first 160 participants) and from 1,254 subjects provided by 6 global collaborators. Summary of the overall study and its limitations: Clinical and demographic metadata were provided uncurated, with the amount varying by source and participant.

A note on this clone: It has no known antigen specificity. The input lacks base qualities; no much larger clone sits a single base away.

The immunoSEQ Assay, a bias-controlled multiplex PCR, was used to amplify TCRbeta CDR3 regions from genomic DNA. Processing in the source paper ran as follows. Within the assay, amplification of reference gene primers was used to estimate how many nucleated cells each sample contained. To quantify the absolute abundance of each unique TCRbeta CDR3 rearrangement, sequence reads were collapsed and filtered. Productive Simpson clonality was computed per sample as the square root of Simpson's diversity index over productive rearrangements. TCRdb mirrors the immuneACCESS table, restricted to in-frame sequences. Some clones are absent from its copies; in checked studies, under half trace to an unresolved V gene, and the reason for the others is unknown. V and J calls and clone size follow that table, whereas D and trimming were derived from the DNA. This sample is represented by around 480,000 clones; 87% of them were singletons. Under 0.75% of the sample is taken by the ten largest.

V and J are truncated by 2 bases and 2 bases respectively, leaving an intervening sequence of 15 bases. CDR1 is given as MNHNS and CDR2 as SASEGT, both from the germline V gene. Counted from cysteine to phenylalanine, this CDR3 has 16 amino acids. Just the 48-base CDR3 DNA is kept, in frame starting at base 1. In the prospective study, participants were 18 to 89 years old, resided in 25 or so geographic areas of the United States, and were enrolled through a virtual design. In the prospective study, cohorts were assigned on the basis of participant-reported clinical history obtained from a screening survey and a study questionnaire. Recovered participants in ImmuneRACE Cohort 3 were defined by two consecutive negative NP/OP PCR tests, clearance by a healthcare professional, or resolution of symptoms. Mobile phlebotomists in the prospective study collected whole blood, serum and a nasopharyngeal or oropharyngeal swab from every participant. Over a 2-month period, participants in the prospective study had the option of providing additional blood draws and questionnaires. Blood samples from the prospective study were shipped frozen or at room temperature prior to DNA extraction.

The source material was PBMCs or T cells enriched from blood (not recorded which). The sequence derives from a woman in her late teens or twenties who had recovered from COVID-19. The sequence links TRBV6-1 to TRBJ1-2, with TRBD1 as a weak D call on 5 bases. The CDR3 corresponds to CASSESSVDTNYGYTF. At the DNA level, the sequence is TGTGCCAGCAGTGAATCGAGTGTGGACACCAACTATGGCTACACCTTC.